A selection of T cell receptor beta chains follows, all from one sample in a study of human T cells and chemical hapten exposure. Each CDR3 protein is one row after TCRdb ran MiXCR on the RACE reads. The table has some 180,000 distinct CDR3 sequences, approximately 20% seen once; the top ten hold approximately 6.7%. This material consisted of whole blood, taken in connection with sensitization to the hapten diphenylcyclopropenone (DPC). The receptors originated from a woman aged 50 to 65 with alopecia areata. Some clones in this sample may be carry-over from other donors' samples. The CDR3 runs from the conserved cysteine through the conserved F or W. The D gene is left open where the match is weak. Clone size appears in some rows only: once, few, many, or a class for an expanded clone.

v_gene: TRBV2; d_gene: NA; j_gene: TRBJ1-5; abundance: NA; CDR3aa: CASTRWGVSNQPQHF; CDR3nt: TGTGCCAGCACCCGTTGGGGGGTTTCAAATCAGCCCCAGCATTTT
v_gene: TRBV19; d_gene: NA; j_gene: TRBJ1-5; abundance: NA; CDR3aa: CASTPQGVGGFQPQHF; CDR3nt: TGTGCCAGTACTCCCCAGGGCGTCGGCGGGTTTCAGCCCCAGCATTTT
v_gene: TRBV2; d_gene: TRBD2; j_gene: TRBJ2-4; abundance: many; CDR3aa: CASSLDGTSGTKNIQYF; CDR3nt: TGTGCCAGCAGTCTCGACGGGACTAGCGGAACCAAAAACATTCAGTACTTC
v_gene: TRBV28; d_gene: NA; j_gene: TRBJ1-1; abundance: few; CDR3aa: CATAPTGTNTEAFF; CDR3nt: TGTGCCACCGCCCCGACAGGTACTAACACTGAAGCTTTCTTT
v_gene: TRBV20-1; d_gene: NA; j_gene: TRBJ1-1; abundance: NA; CDR3aa: CSARPSGTQNTEAFF; CDR3nt: TGCAGTGCTAGGCCATCCGGGACACAGAACACTGAAGCTTTCTTT
v_gene: TRBV20-1; d_gene: TRBD1; j_gene: TRBJ2-7; abundance: NA; CDR3aa: CSANSGTASDVGEQYF; CDR3nt: TGCAGTGCCAACTCCGGGACAGCATCCGATGTGGGAGAGCAGTACTTC
v_gene: TRBV27; d_gene: NA; j_gene: TRBJ2-5; abundance: NA; CDR3aa: CASSRDPQETQYF; CDR3nt: TGTGCCAGCTCTCGGGACCCCCAAGAGACCCAGTACTTC
v_gene: TRBV7-9; d_gene: NA; j_gene: TRBJ2-5; abundance: NA; CDR3aa: CASSPPTLQETQYF; CDR3nt: TGTGCCAGCAGCCCGCCCACCCTTCAAGAGACCCAGTACTTC
v_gene: TRBV20-1; d_gene: TRBD2; j_gene: TRBJ2-3; abundance: NA; CDR3aa: CSAHWSGRTDTQYF; CDR3nt: TGCAGTGCTCACTGGAGCGGGAGAACAGATACGCAGTATTTT
v_gene: TRBV7-9; d_gene: NA; j_gene: TRBJ2-3; abundance: NA; CDR3aa: CASSPTSRRTDTQYF; CDR3nt: TGTGCCAGCAGCCCCACTAGCCGCCGCACAGATACGCAGTATTTT
v_gene: TRBV4-2; d_gene: TRBD2; j_gene: TRBJ2-1; abundance: few; CDR3aa: CASSQDPPFSSGSSYNEQFF; CDR3nt: TGTGCCAGCAGCCAAGATCCACCCTTTTCTAGCGGAAGCTCCTACAATGAGCAGTTCTTC
v_gene: TRBV3-1; d_gene: NA; j_gene: TRBJ1-1; abundance: few; CDR3aa: CASSQDHRLNTEAFF; CDR3nt: TGTGCCAGCAGCCAAGATCACCGGTTGAACACTGAAGCTTTCTTT
v_gene: TRBV10-2; d_gene: TRBD1; j_gene: TRBJ1-1; abundance: NA; CDR3aa: CASSRTGAMNTEAFF; CDR3nt: TGCGCCAGCAGTAGGACAGGAGCCATGAACACTGAAGCTTTCTTT
v_gene: TRBV6-5; d_gene: TRBD1; j_gene: TRBJ1-4; abundance: many; CDR3aa: CASSVGQGLGKLFF; CDR3nt: TGTGCCAGCAGTGTAGGACAGGGGCTTGGGAAACTGTTTTTT
v_gene: TRBV7-9; d_gene: NA; j_gene: TRBJ2-1; abundance: NA; CDR3aa: CASSLELPMYNEQFF; CDR3nt: TGTGCCAGCAGCTTAGAACTACCTATGTACAATGAGCAGTTCTTC
v_gene: TRBV27; d_gene: TRBD1; j_gene: TRBJ1-1; abundance: NA; CDR3aa: CASSLFAGGSEAFF; CDR3nt: TGTGCCAGCAGTTTATTCGCAGGGGGCAGTGAAGCTTTCTTT
v_gene: TRBV29-1; d_gene: NA; j_gene: TRBJ1-1; abundance: many; CDR3aa: CSVELRANTEAFF; CDR3nt: TGCAGCGTTGAACTCCGGGCGAACACTGAAGCTTTCTTT
v_gene: TRBV5-1; d_gene: TRBD2; j_gene: TRBJ2-5; abundance: few; CDR3aa: CASSFGLAGGGETQYF; CDR3nt: TGCGCCAGCAGCTTTGGACTAGCGGGAGGCGGAGAGACCCAGTACTTC
v_gene: TRBV12-3/TRBV12-4; d_gene: NA; j_gene: TRBJ1-1; abundance: NA; CDR3aa: CASSLVQAINTEAFF; CDR3nt: TGTGCCAGCAGTTTAGTCCAGGCTATCAACACTGAAGCTTTCTTT
v_gene: TRBV7-9; d_gene: NA; j_gene: TRBJ2-3; abundance: many; CDR3aa: CASSPGGSADTQYF; CDR3nt: TGTGCCAGCAGCCCAGGGGGGAGTGCAGATACGCAGTATTTT
v_gene: TRBV20-1; d_gene: NA; j_gene: TRBJ1-1; abundance: NA; CDR3aa: CSATRTSSEAFF; CDR3nt: TGCAGTGCTACCCGGACATCATCTGAAGCTTTCTTT
v_gene: TRBV7-2; d_gene: NA; j_gene: TRBJ2-3; abundance: few; CDR3aa: CASSARSLTDTQYF; CDR3nt: TGTGCCAGCAGCGCCCGGTCTCTCACAGATACGCAGTATTTT
v_gene: TRBV6-5; d_gene: NA; j_gene: TRBJ1-2; abundance: few; CDR3aa: CASSESGTYGHGYTF; CDR3nt: TGTGCCAGCAGTGAGTCCGGGACATATGGCCATGGCTACACCTTC
v_gene: TRBV7-8; d_gene: NA; j_gene: TRBJ2-3; abundance: NA; CDR3aa: CASSVTSALTDTQYF; CDR3nt: TGTGCCAGCAGCGTGACATCCGCCCTCACAGATACGCAGTATTTT
v_gene: TRBV5-5; d_gene: TRBD1; j_gene: TRBJ2-4; abundance: NA; CDR3aa: CASSSLTGVNIQYF; CDR3nt: TGTGCCAGCAGCTCTTTGACAGGGGTAAACATTCAGTACTTC
v_gene: TRBV20-1; d_gene: TRBD2; j_gene: TRBJ2-1; abundance: few; CDR3aa: CSRDLAGASSYNEQFF; CDR3nt: TGCAGTCGGGATTTAGCGGGTGCGAGCTCCTACAATGAGCAGTTCTTC
v_gene: TRBV20-1; d_gene: TRBD2; j_gene: TRBJ2-3; abundance: NA; CDR3aa: CSARDPFTSGRSDTQYF; CDR3nt: TGCAGTGCTAGAGATCCCTTTACTAGCGGGAGATCAGATACGCAGTATTTT
v_gene: TRBV5-8; d_gene: NA; j_gene: TRBJ1-6; abundance: NA; CDR3aa: CASSLRGNSPLHF; CDR3nt: TGTGCCAGCAGCTTGAGGGGGAATTCACCCCTCCACTTT
v_gene: TRBV27; d_gene: NA; j_gene: TRBJ2-2; abundance: NA; CDR3aa: CASSWAGPGGELFF; CDR3nt: TGTGCCAGCAGTTGGGCCGGACCGGGAGGGGAGCTGTTTTTT
v_gene: TRBV6-1; d_gene: NA; j_gene: TRBJ1-3; abundance: NA; CDR3aa: CASILNTTDSPGNTIYF; CDR3nt: TGTGCCAGCATTCTAAACACGACCGACAGCCCTGGAAACACCATATATTTT
v_gene: TRBV29-1; d_gene: TRBD1; j_gene: TRBJ1-1; abundance: few; CDR3aa: CSVDNREGALNTEAFF; CDR3nt: TGCAGCGTTGACAACAGGGAGGGGGCCTTGAACACTGAAGCTTTCTTT
v_gene: TRBV7-9; d_gene: TRBD2; j_gene: TRBJ2-7; abundance: few; CDR3aa: CASSPRTSGSHEQYF; CDR3nt: TGTGCCAGCAGCCCGAGGACTAGCGGGAGCCACGAGCAGTACTTC
v_gene: TRBV12-3/TRBV12-4; d_gene: TRBD2; j_gene: TRBJ2-1; abundance: NA; CDR3aa: CASSPGLALHNEQFF; CDR3nt: TGTGCCAGCAGTCCCGGACTAGCCCTTCACAATGAGCAGTTCTTC
v_gene: TRBV5-1; d_gene: NA; j_gene: TRBJ2-1; abundance: NA; CDR3aa: CASSSGVNEQFF; CDR3nt: TGCGCCAGCAGCTCAGGGGTCAATGAGCAGTTCTTC
v_gene: TRBV3-1; d_gene: NA; j_gene: TRBJ2-3; abundance: NA; CDR3aa: CASSTDTDTQYF; CDR3nt: TGTGCCAGCAGCACGGACACAGATACGCAGTATTTT
v_gene: TRBV27; d_gene: TRBD1; j_gene: TRBJ1-6; abundance: NA; CDR3aa: CASSRGQGLTYNSPLHF; CDR3nt: TGTGCCAGCAGTCGTGGACAGGGTCTAACCTATAATTCACCCCTCCACTTT
v_gene: TRBV2; d_gene: TRBD2; j_gene: TRBJ2-1; abundance: few; CDR3aa: CASSIGLAGQQYNEQFF; CDR3nt: TGTGCCAGCAGTATCGGACTAGCGGGACAACAATACAATGAGCAGTTCTTC
v_gene: TRBV10-1; d_gene: TRBD2; j_gene: TRBJ2-1; abundance: NA; CDR3aa: CASSDAGLNNEQFF; CDR3nt: TGCGCCAGCAGTGACGCGGGACTAAACAATGAGCAGTTCTTC
v_gene: TRBV7-2; d_gene: NA; j_gene: TRBJ1-1; abundance: many; CDR3aa: CASSQNLNTEAFF; CDR3nt: TGTGCCAGCAGCCAAAACCTGAACACTGAAGCTTTCTTT
v_gene: TRBV12-3/TRBV12-4; d_gene: NA; j_gene: TRBJ1-6; abundance: NA; CDR3aa: CASSLSGESYNSPLHF; CDR3nt: TGTGCCAGCAGCCTCTCAGGGGAGTCCTATAATTCACCCCTCCACTTT
v_gene: TRBV27; d_gene: NA; j_gene: TRBJ1-5; abundance: NA; CDR3aa: CASSPGQPGRPQHF; CDR3nt: TGTGCCAGCAGTCCCGGACAACCTGGGAGGCCCCAGCATTTT